These T cell receptor beta chains were read from a single sample in a study of control samples from healthy donors and cancer patients. Profiled with immunoSEQ multiplex PCR; TCRdb holds only in-frame clones, not every one. In the table there are about 86,000 clones, 85% to 90% of which are singletons. The material sequenced was PBMCs. Receptor source: a woman aged 45-60 years with colorectal cancer. The CDR3 runs from the conserved cysteine through the conserved F or W. The order of the fields is D gene, J gene, V gene, clone size, CDR3 DNA, CDR3 protein. D genes are given only for firm matches. Size tells how often a clone was seen (once, few, many) or the class of an expanded clone, and some rows leave it out.

NA,TRBJ1-2,TRBV28,once,TGTGCCAGCTTTGACAAAGCCTATGGCTACACCTTC,CASFDKAYGYTF
NA,TRBJ1-3,TRBV3-1/TRBV3-2,NA,TGTGCCAGCAGCCTTCTGACAGGTTCCTCTGGAAACACCATATATTTT,CASSLLTGSSGNTIYF
TRBD2,TRBJ2-5,TRBV7-6,NA,TGTGCCAGCAGCCGGAGCGGGGAGGGAGAGACCCAGTACTTC,CASSRSGEGETQYF
NA,TRBJ1-1,TRBV29-1,NA,TGCAGCGTGTGGCAGGGGAACACTGAAGCTTTCTTT,CSVWQGNTEAFF
NA,TRBJ1-2,TRBV2,NA,TGTGCCAGCAGATTTGACGGGTCCTATGGCTACACCTTC,CASRFDGSYGYTF
TRBD1,TRBJ1-3,TRBV19,NA,TGTGCCAGTAGTACCCGCCGGACAGGGTTTCCCGGAAACACCATATATTTT,CASSTRRTGFPGNTIYF
NA,TRBJ2-1,TRBV27,NA,TGTGCCAGCAGTTTATATCACGAGCAGTTCTTC,CASSLYHEQFF
TRBD2,TRBJ2-2,TRBV9,NA,TGTGCCAGCAACCCAGTTGGGCTAGCGGGGACCGGGGAGCTGTTTTTT,CASNPVGLAGTGELFF
TRBD1,TRBJ2-1,TRBV7-7,NA,TGTGCCAGCAGCCTGGGGTCGGGACAGGGGCATGAGCAGTTCTTC,CASSLGSGQGHEQFF
TRBD1,TRBJ1-5,TRBV6-1,NA,TGTGCCAGCAGTGAGACAGGGGATCAGCCCCAGCATTTT,CASSETGDQPQHF
NA,TRBJ1-6,TRBV20-1,NA,TGCAGTGCTAGTCGGGGGCAGTCTAATTCACCCCTCCACTTT,CSASRGQSNSPLHF
TRBD2,TRBJ2-1,TRBV7-3,NA,TGTGCCAGCAGCTTAGGGACTAGCGGGGGCAATGAGCAGTTCTTC,CASSLGTSGGNEQFF
NA,TRBJ1-1,TRBV7-2,NA,TGTGCCAGCACCCCGTGGGGTGGCACTGAAGCTTTCTTT,CASTPWGGTEAFF
NA,TRBJ1-2,TRBV28,NA,TGTGCCAGCACCTCAGAGGGGTACGGCTACACCTTC,CASTSEGYGYTF
NA,TRBJ2-5,TRBV4-2,NA,TGTGCCAGCAGCCAAGATCTCGCTAGATCAGAGACCCAGTACTTC,CASSQDLARSETQYF
TRBD2,TRBJ2-1,TRBV5-8,NA,TGTGCCAGCAGCCTGACTAGCGGGGTTTACAATGAGCAGTTCTTC,CASSLTSGVYNEQFF
NA,TRBJ2-3,TRBV18,NA,TGTGCCAGCTCACCCGGGACGGGGACAGATACGCAGTATTTT,CASSPGTGTDTQYF
TRBD1,TRBJ1-6,TRBV30,NA,TGTGCCTGGAACCACCCCGGGACAGGTTCAAATTCACCCCTCCACTTT,CAWNHPGTGSNSPLHF